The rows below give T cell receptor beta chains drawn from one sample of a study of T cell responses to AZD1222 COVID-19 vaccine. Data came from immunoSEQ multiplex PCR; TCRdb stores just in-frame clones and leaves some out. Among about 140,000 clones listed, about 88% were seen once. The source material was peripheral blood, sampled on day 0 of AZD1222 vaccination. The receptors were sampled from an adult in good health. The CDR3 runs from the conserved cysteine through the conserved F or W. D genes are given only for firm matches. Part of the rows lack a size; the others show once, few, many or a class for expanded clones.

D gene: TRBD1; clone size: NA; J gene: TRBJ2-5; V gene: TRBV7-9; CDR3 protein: CASTPTGGPQQETQYF; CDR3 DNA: TGTGCCAGCACCCCCACAGGGGGACCGCAACAAGAGACCCAGTACTTC
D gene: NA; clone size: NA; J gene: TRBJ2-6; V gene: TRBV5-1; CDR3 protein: CASSLDGGSGANVLTF; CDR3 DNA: TGCGCCAGCAGCTTGGACGGCGGGTCTGGGGCCAACGTCCTGACTTTC
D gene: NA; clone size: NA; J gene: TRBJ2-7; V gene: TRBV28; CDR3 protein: CASSFPGQIYEQYF; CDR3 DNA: TGTGCCAGCAGTTTCCCCGGACAAATCTACGAGCAGTACTTC
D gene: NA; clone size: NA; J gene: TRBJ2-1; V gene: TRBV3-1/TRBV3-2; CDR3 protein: CASGWSSSYNEQFF; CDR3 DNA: TGTGCCAGCGGATGGAGTTCGTCCTACAATGAGCAGTTCTTC
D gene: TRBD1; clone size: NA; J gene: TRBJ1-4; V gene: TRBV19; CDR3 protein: CASSSQGGGGEKLFF; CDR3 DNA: TGTGCCAGTAGCAGCCAGGGGGGTGGTGGTGAAAAACTGTTTTTT
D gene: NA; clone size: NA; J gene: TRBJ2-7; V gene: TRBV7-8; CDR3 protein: CASSTGRGGPYEQYF; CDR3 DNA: TGTGCCAGCAGCACGGGCAGGGGGGGCCCCTACGAGCAGTACTTC
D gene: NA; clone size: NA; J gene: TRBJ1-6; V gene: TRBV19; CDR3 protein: CASSISGYNSPLHF; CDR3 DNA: TGTGCCAGTAGTATATCCGGTTATAATTCACCCCTCCACTTT
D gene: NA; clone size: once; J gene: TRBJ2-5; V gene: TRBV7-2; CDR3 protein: CASSFRMRGQETQYF; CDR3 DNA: TGTGCCAGCAGCTTCCGCATGAGGGGTCAAGAGACCCAGTACTTC
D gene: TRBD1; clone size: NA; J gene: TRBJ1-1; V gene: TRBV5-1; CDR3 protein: CASSYWTGKNTEAFF; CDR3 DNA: TGCGCCAGCAGCTACTGGACAGGGAAGAACACTGAAGCTTTCTTT
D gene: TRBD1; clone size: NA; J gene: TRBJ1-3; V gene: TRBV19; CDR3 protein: CASSSTWLRDSSGNTIYF; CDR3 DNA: TGTGCCAGTAGTTCCACCTGGCTGAGGGACAGCTCTGGAAACACCATATATTTT
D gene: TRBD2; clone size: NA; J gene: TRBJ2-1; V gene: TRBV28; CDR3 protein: CASRSGGSLDEQFF; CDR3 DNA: TGTGCCAGCAGGTCTGGCGGGAGTTTAGATGAGCAGTTCTTC
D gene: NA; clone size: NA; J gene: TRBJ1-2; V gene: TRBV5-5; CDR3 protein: CASSSGPVNAVSGYTF; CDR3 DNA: TGTGCCAGCAGCTCGGGACCCGTCAACGCAGTTTCGGGCTACACCTTC
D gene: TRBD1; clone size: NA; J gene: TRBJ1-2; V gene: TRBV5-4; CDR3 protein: CASSLAGRGLGYTF; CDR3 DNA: TGTGCCAGCAGCTTGGCGGGCAGGGGGCTCGGCTACACCTTC
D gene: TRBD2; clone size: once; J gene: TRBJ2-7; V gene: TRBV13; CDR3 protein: CASSFGTSGGYEQYF; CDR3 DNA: TGTGCCAGCAGCTTCGGGACTAGCGGGGGCTACGAGCAGTACTTC
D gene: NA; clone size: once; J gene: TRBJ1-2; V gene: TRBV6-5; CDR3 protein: CASRAGQGYGYTF; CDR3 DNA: TGTGCCAGCAGGGCAGGGCAAGGCTATGGCTACACCTTC
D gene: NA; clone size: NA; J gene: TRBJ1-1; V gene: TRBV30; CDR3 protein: CAWSTPGSVDAFF; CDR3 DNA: TGTGCCTGGAGTACACCGGGCTCTGTTGACGCTTTCTTT
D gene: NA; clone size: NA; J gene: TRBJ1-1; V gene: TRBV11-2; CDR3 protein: CASSPWGANTEAFF; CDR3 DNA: TGTGCCAGCAGCCCATGGGGGGCGAACACTGAAGCTTTCTTT
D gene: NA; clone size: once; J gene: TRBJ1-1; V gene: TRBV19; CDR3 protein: CASSIAGGGNTEAFF; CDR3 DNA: TGTGCCAGTAGTATAGCGGGAGGGGGGAACACTGAAGCTTTCTTT
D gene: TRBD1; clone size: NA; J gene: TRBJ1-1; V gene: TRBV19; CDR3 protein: CASSLTTGGTEAFF; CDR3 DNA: TGTGCCAGTAGTCTGACGACAGGGGGCACTGAAGCTTTCTTT
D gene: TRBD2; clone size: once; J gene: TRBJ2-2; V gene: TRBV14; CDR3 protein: CASRLAGNTGELFF; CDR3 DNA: TGTGCCAGCAGACTAGCGGGGAACACCGGGGAGCTGTTTTTT
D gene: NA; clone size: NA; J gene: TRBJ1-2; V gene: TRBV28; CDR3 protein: CASSLGRVGGYTF; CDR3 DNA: TGTGCCAGCAGTTTAGGCAGGGTGGGTGGCTACACCTTC
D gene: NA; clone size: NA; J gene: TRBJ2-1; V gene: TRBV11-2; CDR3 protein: CASSLEGNEGNEQFF; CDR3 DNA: TGTGCCAGCAGCTTAGAAGGAAACGAGGGCAATGAGCAGTTCTTC
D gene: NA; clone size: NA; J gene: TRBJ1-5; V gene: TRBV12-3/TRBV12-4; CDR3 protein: CASTRSNQPQHF; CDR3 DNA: TGTGCCAGCACCAGGAGCAATCAGCCCCAGCATTTT
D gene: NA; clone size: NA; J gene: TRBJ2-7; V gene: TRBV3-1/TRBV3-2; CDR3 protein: CASSHQGQGEQYF; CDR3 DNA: TGTGCCAGCAGCCACCAGGGTCAGGGCGAGCAGTACTTC